This passage covers 25 T cell receptor beta chains from one sample sequenced in a study of control samples from healthy donors and cancer patients. Sequenced by immunoSEQ multiplex PCR; TCRdb stores in-frame clones only, minus some. The table records 150,000 to 200,000 clones, around 91% of them present only once. The sequenced material came from blood. These receptors were obtained from a woman between 50 and 59 years old in good health.

The genes are TRBV9 and TRBJ2-7; 9 positions agree with TRBD2. The germline V gene has CDR1 SGDLS and CDR2 YYNGEE. Unmatched junction bases numbered 11, after V lost 1 base and J lost 6 bases. This CDR3 is 16 amino acids long. The CDR3 DNA is TGTGCCAGCAGCGTAAGCCTAGCGGGGCGCTGGGCCGAGCAGTACTTC. Amino acid sequence: CASSVSLAGRWAEQYF.

This chain uses TRBV7-2 with TRBJ2-5, with D possibly called TRBD1 or TRBD2 (5 bases each). Looked up from germline, CDR1 is SGHTA and CDR2 is FQGNSA. The V end lost 4 bases, the J end lost 2 bases, and 11 bases lay between the germline ends. The CDR3 totals 14 residues. The CDR3 nucleotides read TGTGCCAGCAGCTATCAGGGACGGCAAGAGACCCAGTACTTC. This codes for CASSYQGRQETQYF.

Regarding this clone: The sample carries other DNA sequences with the same CDR3. The gene calls are TRBV5-1 and TRBJ2-1, with D maybe TRBD2 (6 bases). The V and J ends lost 4 bases and 2 bases respectively, with 13 bases between them. CDR1 and CDR2 (germline): SGHRS, YFSETQ. This CDR3 has 15 amino acids. The CDR3 coding sequence is TGCGCCAGCAGCACCGGTGGGGGGACCTACAATGAGCAGTTCTTC. This encodes CASSTGGGTYNEQFF.

The chain combines TRBV15 with TRBJ1-4; D remains unclear. V lost 1 base and J 6 bases, leaving 9 bases between the germline ends. The V gene's germline CDR1 is LNHNV and CDR2 YYDKDF (reference sequence). This CDR3 has 14 residues. CDR3 coding DNA: TGTGCCACCAGCAGAGCTACGTGGGATGAAAAACTGTTTTTT. Its translation: CATSRATWDEKLFF.

CDR3 nucleotide sequence: TGTGCCAGCAGGCGAGAGCGGGGGGGTGGGACCGGGGAGCTGTTTTTT. Its translation: CASRRERGGGTGELFF. J is TRBJ2-2 and V is TRBV27; 10 bases line up with TRBD2. CDR3 length equals 16 residues. Germline values: CDR1 MNHEY, CDR2 SMNVEV (reference sequence). Trimming took 6 bases from V and 5 from J; bases not matched to a gene: 9.

This rearrangement joins TRBV19 to TRBJ2-7; 10 positions agree with TRBD2. CDR3 size: 15 residues. In germline, CDR1 is LNHDA, CDR2 SQIVND (reference sequence). Trimming cost V 1 base and J 3 bases; bases outside gene matches: 3. DNA for the CDR3: TGTGCCAGTAGTATAGCGCTAGCGGGAGTCTACGAGCAGTACTTC. The encoded protein is CASSIALAGVYEQYF.

This clone came up once. The chain couples TRBV7-2 to TRBJ1-2; 11 bases align to TRBD1. The V gene end was trimmed by 0 bases and the J gene end by 4 bases; junction bases not matched to a gene: 1. Germline CDR1 and CDR2: SGHTA and FQGNSA. There are 15 residues in the CDR3. CDR3 amino acids: CASSLAGQGAYGYTF. CDR3 in DNA: TGTGCCAGCAGCTTAGCTGGACAGGGGGCCTATGGCTACACCTTC.

The rearrangement links TRBV3-1 (or the pseudogene TRBV3-2) to TRBJ2-3; D gene ambiguous. Trimming took off 4 bases at V and 14 bases at J, with 13 bases between the two ends. The CDR3 consists of 11 residues. Germline CDR1 and CDR2: LGHDT and YNNKEL (reference sequence). This chain's CDR3 is CASSRERIVYF. In nucleotides, the CDR3 is TGTGCCAGCAGCCGGGAACGGATAGTGTATTTT.

The chain links TRBV10-3 to TRBJ1-6; 7 nucleotides match TRBD1. Germline V lookup: CDR1 ENHRY, CDR2 SYGVKD. V trimming: 4 bases; J trimming: 7 bases; junction bases outside the gene matches: 4. The CDR3 is 14 amino acids. In DNA, the CDR3 is TGTGCCATCAGTGTGGGGGACAGCAATTCACCCCTCCACTTT. Amino acid sequence: CAISVGDSNSPLHF.

The rearrangement uses TRBV28 and TRBJ2-7; possible D gene TRBD2, 6 bases. The CDR3 spans 12 residues. In germline, CDR1 is MDHEN, CDR2 SYDVKM. Trimming stripped 5 bases from V and 3 bases from J, with 8 bases between. CDR3: CASSRGYYEQYF. The CDR3 DNA is TGTGCCAGCAGTCGGGGGTACTACGAGCAGTACTTC.

V gene TRBV9 combines with J gene TRBJ1-3; D not resolved. This CDR3 comprises 14 residues. Germline CDR1 and CDR2: SGDLS and YYNGEE. Trimming pared 4 bases from V and 2 bases from J, leaving 10 bases between. The CDR3 DNA follows: TGTGCCAGCAGCCCGACAAAAACTGGAAACACCATATATTTT. This codes for CASSPTKTGNTIYF. Supplemented by reference TRBV9 and TRBJ1-3, the full variable domain reads DSGVTQTPKHLITATGQRVTLRCSPRSGDLSVYWYQQSLDQGLQFLIQYYNGEERAKGNILERFSAQQFPDLHSELNLSSLELGDSALYFCASSPTKTGNTIYFGEGSWLTVV.

This clone came up a few times. The chain combines TRBV27 with TRBJ2-7; TRBD1 might be the D (6 bases). Trimming pared 7 bases from V and 0 bases from J, leaving 25 bases between. The CDR3 contains 18 residues. CDR1 and CDR2 from the germline V gene are MNHEY and SMNVEV (reference sequence). CDR3 sequence (DNA): TGTGCCAGCACTTCGCGCATCCGGGACATCGAGAGCTCCTACGAGCAGTACTTC. Amino acid sequence: CASTSRIRDIESSYEQYF.

This chain joins TRBV5-4 and TRBJ2-7; TRBD2 is a possible D gene (5 bases). V was clipped by 4 bases and J by 6 bases, with 17 bases between them. The CDR3 spans 14 residues. The germline V gene has CDR1 SGHNT and CDR2 YYREEE (reference sequence). The CDR3 spells CASSPPTPGGEQYF. CDR3 coding DNA: TGTGCCAGCAGCCCCCCCACGCCCGGAGGCGAGCAGTACTTC. The entire variable domain, with the rest obtained from reference TRBV5-4 and TRBJ2-7, is as follows: ETGVTQSPTHLIKTRGQQVTLRCSSQSGHNTVSWYQQALGQGPQFIFQYYREEENGRGNFPPRFSGLQFPNYSSELNVNALELDDSALYLCASSPPTPGGEQYFGPGTRLTVT.

Of note for this clone: Other DNA sequences from this sample encode an identical CDR3 as well. The rearrangement links TRBV6-6 to TRBJ1-1, with TRBD1 matching 9 bases. Germline loops: CDR1 MNHNY, CDR2 SVGAGI (reference sequence). The CDR3 extends over 13 amino acids. The ends lost 5 bases at V and 3 bases at J; junction bases unmatched: 1. In nucleotides, the CDR3 is TGTGCCAGCAGTAGACAGGGGGACACTGAAGCTTTCTTT. It encodes CASSRQGDTEAFF.

This sequence joins TRBV5-1 and TRBJ2-7; TRBD1 or TRBD2 may be the D gene (5 bases each). V lost 4 bases and J 5 bases, leaving 16 bases between the germline ends. Germline values: CDR1 SGHRS, CDR2 YFSETQ. CDR3 length: 14 residues. CDR3 DNA: TGCGCCAGCAGCACGGGATCTGGCAGGGACGAGCAGTACTTC. It is translated as CASSTGSGRDEQYF.

This chain links TRBV5-6 with TRBJ1-4, with a tentative D call TRBD1 (6 bases). Germline CDR1 reads SGHDT; CDR2 reads YYEEEE. V lost 4 bases, J lost 8 bases, and 15 bases lay in between. This CDR3 comprises 14 residues. The CDR3 protein is CASSKQGVVEKLFF. CDR3 nucleotides: TGTGCCAGCAGCAAACAGGGAGTTGTGGAAAAACTGTTTTTT.

The chain combines TRBV5-1 with TRBJ2-1, with D perhaps TRBD1 (6 bases). The V end was cut by 0 bases, the J end by 8 bases, with 21 bases between. The CDR3 is 17 residues long. The V gene's germline CDR1 is SGHRS and CDR2 YFSETQ. The CDR3 protein is CASSLEPWGQGFHEQFF. In DNA form, the CDR3 reads TGCGCCAGCAGCTTGGAACCATGGGGCCAGGGGTTCCATGAGCAGTTCTTC.

The V gene is TRBV24-1, the J gene TRBJ2-5, with 7 bases matching TRBD1. Germline V CDR1 and CDR2: KGHDR, SFDVKD. V lost 4 bases, J lost 1 base, and 2 bases stayed unmatched. The CDR3 sequence is 14 residues long. Here the CDR3 DNA reads TGTGCCACCAGTGAGGGGACAGTCCAAGAGACCCAGTACTTC. Encoded protein: CATSEGTVQETQYF.

The rearrangement uses TRBV6-5 and TRBJ2-7; D gene ambiguous. The V and J ends lost 1 base and 4 bases respectively, with 8 bases between them. Germline lookup yields CDR1 MNHEY and CDR2 SVGAGI. The CDR3 consists of 13 residues. CDR3 residues: CASSYLDGYEQYF. In DNA, the CDR3 is TGTGCCAGCAGTTACTTGGACGGGTACGAGCAGTACTTC.

The rearrangement joins TRBV7-2 to TRBJ1-6, with 8 bases aligning to TRBD1. V was pared by 6 bases and J by 5 bases, with 3 bases of the junction left unmatched. CDR3 length: 14 amino acids. In germline, CDR1 is SGHTA, CDR2 FQGNSA. CDR3 coding DNA: TGTGCCAGCAGGACAGGGGTACATAATTCACCCCTCCACTTT. Residues: CASRTGVHNSPLHF.

CDR3 in amino acids: CASSALSYEQYF. The CDR3 DNA is TGTGCCAGCAGCGCCCTCTCCTACGAGCAGTACTTC. The chain employs TRBV7-2 and TRBJ2-7; D gene unclear. This CDR3 spans 12 amino acids. Germline values: CDR1 SGHTA, CDR2 FQGNSA. Trimming cost V 5 bases and J 0 bases, with 5 bases left between them.

The rearrangement links TRBV18 to TRBJ1-1; no definite D call. Germline V CDR1 and CDR2: KGHSH, LQKENI. V dropped 2 bases and J dropped 0 bases, with 10 bases sitting between them. The CDR3 covers 15 residues. The CDR3 here is CASSPIRQMNTEAFF. CDR3 DNA: TGTGCCAGCTCACCAATCCGGCAGATGAACACTGAAGCTTTCTTT.

A single count supports this clone. The chain combines TRBV6-2 or TRBV6-3 with TRBJ2-3; TRBD2 might be the D (5 bases). Trimming stripped 6 bases from V and 6 bases from J, with 7 bases between. The V gene's germline CDR1 is MNHEY and CDR2 SVGEGT. This CDR3 region has 11 residues. The CDR3 region has the DNA TGTGCCAGCAGCTCGGGGGATACGCAGTATTTT. Amino acid sequence: CASSSGDTQYF.

The chain is built from TRBV28 and TRBJ1-1, with D maybe TRBD1 (6 bases). Trimming left V 6 bases short and J 3 bases short, with 23 bases between. The CDR3 extends over 17 amino acids. The V gene's germline CDR1 is MDHEN and CDR2 SYDVKM. CDR3 in DNA: TGTGCCAGCAGCCTTCGGTCCTCAGACAGGTCTGACACTGAAGCTTTCTTT. Protein sequence: CASSLRSSDRSDTEAFF.

V usage is TRBV6-5 and J usage is TRBJ2-7, with D hard to call. V was pared by 6 bases and J by 2 bases, with 14 bases between. Germline V gives CDR1 MNHEY, CDR2 SVGAGI. This CDR3 spans 14 amino acids. This CDR3 is CASRRRNSAYEQYF. CDR3 DNA sequence: TGTGCCAGCAGGCGCAGAAATTCCGCCTACGAGCAGTACTTC.